The source of this TCR beta chain is a study of OX40 agonist ivuxolimab in advanced cancers. Study context: Those enrolled were 70% to 85% male, with a mean age of about 66 years and ages from roughly 20 to 85. General study points: Individuals who were partial responders at 0.1-3.0 mg/kg had clonal expansion that ranked among the lowest. Dose levels from 0.1 to 3.0 mg/kg saw CD4+ and CD8+ blood T cells expand clonally by week 6.

At baseline, cycle 4 day 1, and cycle 7 day 1, blood was sampled. Assay used: immunoSEQ multiplex PCR; TCRdb lists only in-frame clones, some missing. The sample has some 50,000 clones, around 87% seen once. As regards this clone: No antigen is known for it.

The CDR3 contains 13 residues. CDR1 and CDR2 from the germline V gene are SGHDT and YYEEEE. The V and J ends lost 2 bases and 8 bases respectively, with 13 bases between them. Sequencing used CD4+ or CD8+ T cells sorted from blood, obtained in a trial of the OX40 agonist ivuxolimab. The rearrangement joins TRBV5-6 to TRBJ1-1; D might be TRBD1 (6 bases). The clonotype originates from an adult with an advanced solid tumor such as melanoma, head and neck, liver or kidney cancer. The CDR3 sequence: CASSLPGASEAFF. For the CDR3, the DNA is TGTGCCAGCAGCTTACCGGGGGCCTCAGAAGCTTTCTTT.